This TCR beta chain was documented in a study of OX40 agonist ivuxolimab in advanced cancers. The germline CDR1 and CDR2 sequences are GTSNPN and SVGIG (reference sequence). Deletions cut 5 bases from V and 6 bases from J, with 7 bases between. The CDR3 has 10 amino acids. Some clones are missing from TCRdb's copy, which holds only in-frame ones; the method was immunoSEQ multiplex PCR. The repertoire includes more than 85,000 clones, approximately 89% of them detected once, and about 0.28% sits in the top ten. Note on this clone: As yet, its antigen is unknown.

Notes on the study in general: The CD4+ and CD8+ T cells in the blood had expanded clonally by week 6 at 0.1 to 3.0 mg/kg.

The sample was CD4+ or CD8+ T cells sorted from blood, taken in a trial of the OX40 agonist ivuxolimab. This TCR was sampled from an adult with an advanced solid tumor such as melanoma, head and neck, liver or kidney cancer. V gene TRBV30 combines with J gene TRBJ1-2; D possibly corresponds to TRBD1 (5 bases). The CDR3 spells CAWGGNGYTF. DNA of the CDR3: TGTGCCTGGGGGGGGAATGGCTACACCTTC.